This T cell receptor (beta chain) was sequenced during a study of blood T cells in healthy people across ages. Study in general: When template switching was applied, about one barcoded beta molecule was captured per two T cells.

V was trimmed by 1 base and J by 4 bases, leaving 10 bases between them. Germline V lookup: CDR1 SGHVS, CDR2 FNYEAQ. This CDR3 contains 14 residues. A J-beta primer mix and a sample-barcoded 5' primer were used in a second PCR of about 7 to 12 cycles. In TCRdb, the 5' RACE reads were re-called with MiXCR into one record per CDR3 protein. The sample holds approximately 1.5 million distinct CDR3 sequences, under 55% seen once. This receptor was taken from a woman younger than 30 in good health. The chain is built from TRBV7-6 and TRBJ1-1; D call uncertain. Material: blood. This CDR3 reads CASSLEGLRTEAFF. DNA for the CDR3: TGTGCCAGCAGCTTAGAAGGGCTCCGCACTGAAGCTTTCTTT.